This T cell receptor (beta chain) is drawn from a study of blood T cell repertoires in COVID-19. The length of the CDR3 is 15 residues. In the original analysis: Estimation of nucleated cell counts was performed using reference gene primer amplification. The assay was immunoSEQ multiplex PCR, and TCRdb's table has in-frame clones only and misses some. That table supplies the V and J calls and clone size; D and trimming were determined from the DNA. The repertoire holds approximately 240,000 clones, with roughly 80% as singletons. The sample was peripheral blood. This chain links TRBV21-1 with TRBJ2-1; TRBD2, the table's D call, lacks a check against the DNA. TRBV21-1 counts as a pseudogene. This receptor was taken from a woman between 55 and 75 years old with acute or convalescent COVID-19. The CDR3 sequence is CASSDPGTSINEQFF. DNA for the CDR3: TGTGCCAGCAGCGATCCCGGGACTAGCATCAATGAGCAGTTCTTC.